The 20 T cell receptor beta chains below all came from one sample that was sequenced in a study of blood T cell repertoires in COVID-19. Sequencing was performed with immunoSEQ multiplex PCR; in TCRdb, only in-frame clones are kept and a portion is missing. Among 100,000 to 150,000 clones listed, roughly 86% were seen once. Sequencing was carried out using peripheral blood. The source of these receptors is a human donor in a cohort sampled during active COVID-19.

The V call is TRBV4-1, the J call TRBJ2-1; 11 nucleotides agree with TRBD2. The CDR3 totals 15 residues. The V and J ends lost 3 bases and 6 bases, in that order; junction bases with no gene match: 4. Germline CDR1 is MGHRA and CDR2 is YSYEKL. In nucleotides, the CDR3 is TGCGCCAGCAGCCACAATCTAGCGGGAGGCAATGAGCAGTTCTTC. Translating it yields CASSHNLAGGNEQFF.

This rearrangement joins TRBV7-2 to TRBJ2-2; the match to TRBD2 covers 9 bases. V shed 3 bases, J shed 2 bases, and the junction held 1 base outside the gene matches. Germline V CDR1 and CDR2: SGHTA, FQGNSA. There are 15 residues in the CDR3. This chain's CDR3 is CASSFLAGNTGELFF. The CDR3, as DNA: TGTGCCAGCAGCTTTCTAGCGGGAAACACCGGGGAGCTGTTTTTT.

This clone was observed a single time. CDR3 sequence: CASSLQGTGETQYF. CDR3 DNA: TGTGCCAGCAGTCTACAGGGTACGGGGGAGACCCAGTACTTC. The genes are TRBV28 and TRBJ2-5; weak D call: TRBD1 (6 bases). Germline V gene lookup returns CDR1 MDHEN and CDR2 SYDVKM. CDR3 length: 14 residues. V lost 5 bases and J lost 5, with 15 bases in between.

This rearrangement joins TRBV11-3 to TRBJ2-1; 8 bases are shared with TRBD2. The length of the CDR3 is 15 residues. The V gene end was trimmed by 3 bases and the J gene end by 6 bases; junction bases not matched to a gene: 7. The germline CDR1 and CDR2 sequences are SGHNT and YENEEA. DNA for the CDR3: TGTGCCAGCAGCTTCTCAGCGGGAGCCCGCAATGAGCAGTTCTTC. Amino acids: CASSFSAGARNEQFF.

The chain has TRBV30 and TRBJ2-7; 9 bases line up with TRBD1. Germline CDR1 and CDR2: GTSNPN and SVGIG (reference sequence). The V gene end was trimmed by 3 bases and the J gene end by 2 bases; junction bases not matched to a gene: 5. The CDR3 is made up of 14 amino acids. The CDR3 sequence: CAWRADRGAYEQYF. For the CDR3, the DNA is TGTGCCTGGAGGGCCGACAGGGGGGCCTACGAGCAGTACTTC.

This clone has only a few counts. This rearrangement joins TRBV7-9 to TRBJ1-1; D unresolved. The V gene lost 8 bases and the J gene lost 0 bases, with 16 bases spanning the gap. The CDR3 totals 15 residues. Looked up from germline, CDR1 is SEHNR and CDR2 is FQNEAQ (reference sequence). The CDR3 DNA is TGTGCCAGCCAATCCGAGGCCCTCCTGAACACTGAAGCTTTCTTT. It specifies CASQSEALLNTEAFF.

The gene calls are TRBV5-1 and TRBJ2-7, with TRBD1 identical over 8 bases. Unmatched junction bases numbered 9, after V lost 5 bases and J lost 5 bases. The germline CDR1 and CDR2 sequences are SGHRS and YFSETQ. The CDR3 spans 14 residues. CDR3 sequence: CASRPGTGVNEQYF. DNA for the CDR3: TGCGCCAGCAGACCCGGGACAGGTGTAAACGAGCAGTACTTC.

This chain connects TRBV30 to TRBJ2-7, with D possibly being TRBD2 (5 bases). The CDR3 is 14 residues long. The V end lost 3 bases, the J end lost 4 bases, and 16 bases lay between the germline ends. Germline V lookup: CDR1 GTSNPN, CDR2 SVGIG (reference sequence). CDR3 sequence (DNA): TGTGCCTGGAGCCGGGAATATCGAAGGTACGAGCAGTACTTC. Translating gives CAWSREYRRYEQYF. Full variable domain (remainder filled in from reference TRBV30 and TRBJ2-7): SQTIHQWPATLVQPVGSPLSLECTVEGTSNPNLYWYRQAAGRGLQLLFYSVGIGQISSEVPQNLSASRPQDRQFILSSKKLLLSDSGFYLCAWSREYRRYEQYFGPGTRLTVT.

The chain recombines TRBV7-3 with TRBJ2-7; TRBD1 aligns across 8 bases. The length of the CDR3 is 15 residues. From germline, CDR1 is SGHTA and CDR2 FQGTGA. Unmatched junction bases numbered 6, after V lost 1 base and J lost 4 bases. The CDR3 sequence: CASSLIGTGGYEQYF. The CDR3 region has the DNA TGTGCCAGCAGCTTAATAGGGACAGGCGGATACGAGCAGTACTTC.

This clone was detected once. CDR3 amino acids: CASSPIGTGSYEQYF. CDR3 DNA sequence: TGTGCCAGCTCACCAATCGGGACAGGGTCCTACGAGCAGTACTTC. The gene calls are TRBV18 and TRBJ2-7; 9 nucleotides agree with TRBD1. Trimming cost V 2 bases and J 1 base; bases outside gene matches: 3. The germline CDR1 and CDR2 sequences are KGHSH and LQKENI. The CDR3 length is 15 residues.

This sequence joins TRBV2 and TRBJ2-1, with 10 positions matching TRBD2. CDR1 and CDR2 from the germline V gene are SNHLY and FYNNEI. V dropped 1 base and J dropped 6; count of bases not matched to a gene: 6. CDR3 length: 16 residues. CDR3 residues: CASSEEASGSGNEQFF. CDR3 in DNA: TGTGCCAGCAGTGAAGAGGCTAGCGGGAGCGGCAATGAGCAGTTCTTC. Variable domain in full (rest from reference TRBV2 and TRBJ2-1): EPEVTQTPSHQVTQMGQEVILRCVPISNHLYFYWYRQILGQKVEFLVSFYNNEISEKSEIFDDQFSVERPDGSNFTLKIRSTKLEDSAMYFCASSEEASGSGNEQFFGPGTRLTVL.

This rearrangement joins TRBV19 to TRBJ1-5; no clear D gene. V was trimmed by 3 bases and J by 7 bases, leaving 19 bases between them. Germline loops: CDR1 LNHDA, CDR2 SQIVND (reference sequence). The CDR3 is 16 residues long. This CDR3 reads CASSILREGLGQPQHF. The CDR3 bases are TGTGCCAGTAGTATTCTCCGAGAGGGTTTGGGCCAGCCCCAGCATTTT.

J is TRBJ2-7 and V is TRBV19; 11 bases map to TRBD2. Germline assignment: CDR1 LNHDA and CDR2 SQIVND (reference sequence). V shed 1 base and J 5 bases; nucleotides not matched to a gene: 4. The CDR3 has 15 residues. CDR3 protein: CASSIGTSGFDEQYF. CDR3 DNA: TGTGCCAGTAGTATAGGGACTAGCGGGTTCGACGAGCAGTACTTC.

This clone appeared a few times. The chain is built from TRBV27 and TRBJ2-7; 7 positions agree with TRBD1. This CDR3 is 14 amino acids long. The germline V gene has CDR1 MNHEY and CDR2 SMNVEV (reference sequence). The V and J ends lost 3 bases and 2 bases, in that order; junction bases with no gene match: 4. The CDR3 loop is CASSLTGFPYEQYF. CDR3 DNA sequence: TGTGCCAGCAGTTTGACAGGGTTTCCCTACGAGCAGTACTTC.

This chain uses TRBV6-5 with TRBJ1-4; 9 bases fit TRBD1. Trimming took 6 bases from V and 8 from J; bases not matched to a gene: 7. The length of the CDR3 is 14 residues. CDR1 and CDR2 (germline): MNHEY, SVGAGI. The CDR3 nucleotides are TGTGCCAGCAGACTGACAGGGGGGCGGGAAAAACTGTTTTTT. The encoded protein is CASRLTGGREKLFF.

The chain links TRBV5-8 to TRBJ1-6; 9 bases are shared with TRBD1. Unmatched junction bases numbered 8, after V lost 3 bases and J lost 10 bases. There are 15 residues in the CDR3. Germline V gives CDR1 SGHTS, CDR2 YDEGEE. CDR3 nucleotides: TGTGCCAGCAGCTCTCGGACAGGGGTGAGGTCACCCCTCCACTTT. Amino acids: CASSSRTGVRSPLHF.

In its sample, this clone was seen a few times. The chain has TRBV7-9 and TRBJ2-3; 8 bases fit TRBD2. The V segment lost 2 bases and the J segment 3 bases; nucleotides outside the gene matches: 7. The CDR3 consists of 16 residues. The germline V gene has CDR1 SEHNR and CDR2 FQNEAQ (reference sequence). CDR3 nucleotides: TGTGCCAGCAGCTTACCGGGACTAGTGTTTACAGATACGCAGTATTTT. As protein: CASSLPGLVFTDTQYF.

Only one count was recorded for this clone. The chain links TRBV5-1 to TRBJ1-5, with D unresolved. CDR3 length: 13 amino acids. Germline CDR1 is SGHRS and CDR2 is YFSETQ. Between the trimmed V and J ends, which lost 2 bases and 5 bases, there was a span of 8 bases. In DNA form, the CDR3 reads TGCGCCAGCAGCTTAACCCCAGATCAGCCCCAGCATTTT. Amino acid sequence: CASSLTPDQPQHF.

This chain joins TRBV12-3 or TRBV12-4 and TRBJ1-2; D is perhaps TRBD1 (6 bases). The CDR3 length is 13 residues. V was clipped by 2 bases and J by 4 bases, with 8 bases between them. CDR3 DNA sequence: TGTGCCAGCAGTTTAAAAGGGGGCTATGGCTACACCTTC. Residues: CASSLKGGYGYTF.

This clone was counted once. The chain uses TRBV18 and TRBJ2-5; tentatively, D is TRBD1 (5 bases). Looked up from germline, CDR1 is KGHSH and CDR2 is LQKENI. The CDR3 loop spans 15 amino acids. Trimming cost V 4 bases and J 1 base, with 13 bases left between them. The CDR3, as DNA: TGTGCCAGCTCACGGAACACACAGGTCCAAGAGACCCAGTACTTC. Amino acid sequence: CASSRNTQVQETQYF. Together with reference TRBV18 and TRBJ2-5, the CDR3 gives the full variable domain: NAGVMQNPRHLVRRRGQEARLRCSPMKGHSHVYWYRQLPEEGLKFMVYLQKENIIDESGMPKERFSAEFPKEGPSILRIQQVVRGDSAAYFCASSRNTQVQETQYFGPGTRLLVL.